A selection of T cell receptor beta chains follows, all from one sample in a study of spatial heterogeneity in lung cancer. From the 5' RACE reads, TCRdb called clonotypes with MiXCR, one entry per CDR3 protein. The top ten hold roughly 35% of the sample, which has about 50,000 distinct CDR3 sequences, around 7% seen once. The sequencing used PBMCs, collected at follow-up. The receptor source for this set is a female donor with early-stage non-small cell lung cancer. CDR3s include the opening cysteine and the closing phenylalanine or tryptophan. A D gene is named only where the DNA matches it firmly. Not all rows give a size; the values are once, few, many and, for expanded clones, a class.

DNA,CDR3,size,V,J,D
TGCGCCAGCCGGCGGGGTTACGAGCAGTACTTC,CASRRGYEQYF,many,TRBV10-2,TRBJ2-7,-
TGTGCCAGCAGTTACCCCGACAGGGAGGGGACAGATACGCAGTATTTT,CASSYPDREGTDTQYF,many,TRBV6-5,TRBJ2-3,-
TGTGCCAGCAGCCAATGGGACAGGAGCTCCTACGAGCAGTACTTC,CASSQWDRSSYEQYF,-,TRBV3-1,TRBJ2-7,TRBD1
TGTGCCAGCAGTCTAACAGGGGACGAGCAGTACTTC,CASSLTGDEQYF,once,TRBV7-9,TRBJ2-7,TRBD1
TGTGCCAGCAGCCTCGGACAGGAAAGTCTTTCAGGGCAGTTCTTC,CASSLGQESLSGQFF,many,TRBV7-9,TRBJ2-1,TRBD1
TGTGCCAGCAGCCAAAGTGGGGGACAGGGGCGCGAAAAACTGTTTTTT,CASSQSGGQGREKLFF,many,TRBV7-6,TRBJ1-4,TRBD1
TGTGCCACCAGCAGAGTAAAGGGAAGCAATCAGCCCCAGCATTTT,CATSRVKGSNQPQHF,few,TRBV15,TRBJ1-5,-
TGTGCCAGCAGGGTGCCGGGCGGGAGCAATCAGCCCCAGCATTTT,CASRVPGGSNQPQHF,-,TRBV28,TRBJ1-5,-
TGTGCCACCGAGATGGAGGGGGCTTTTAATGAAAAACTGTTTTTT,CATEMEGAFNEKLFF,large,TRBV15,TRBJ1-4,TRBD1
TGTGCCAGCAGCTTAGCGTTCCGGGGACGAGGGGAGCTGTTTTTT,CASSLAFRGRGELFF,-,TRBV7-2,TRBJ2-2,-
TGTGCCACCAGCACCTTAAGACAGGGAGGTCAGCCCCAGCATTTT,CATSTLRQGGQPQHF,many,TRBV15,TRBJ1-5,TRBD1
TGTGCCAGCAGCTTAGCCCCCTCCTTGGCTTTCTTT,CASSLAPSLAFF,few,TRBV7-9,TRBJ1-1,-
TGCAGTGCTAGTTTACAGGGGGCGCAGGTTGAGCAGTTCTTC,CSASLQGAQVEQFF,-,TRBV20-1,TRBJ2-1,TRBD1
TGTGCCAGCGGGAGCCAGACTAGCGGTAACGACAATGAGCAGTTCTTC,CASGSQTSGNDNEQFF,-,TRBV25-1,TRBJ2-1,TRBD2
TGCAGCGTTGATCGCAGGGGGGGCCCTGAAGCTTTCTTT,CSVDRRGGPEAFF,many,TRBV29-1,TRBJ1-1,TRBD1
TGTGCCAGCAGCCGAGGGCTAGCGGACAGCACAGATACGCAGTATTTT,CASSRGLADSTDTQYF,many,TRBV5-4,TRBJ2-3,TRBD2
TGTGCCAGCTTTCCGGGGGGTGCCTCCTACAATGAGCAGTTCTTC,CASFPGGASYNEQFF,-,TRBV6-1,TRBJ2-1,TRBD2
TGTGCCAGCGGGTTTGCGGGACTTCACACAGATACGCAGTATTTT,CASGFAGLHTDTQYF,-,TRBV2,TRBJ2-3,-
TGTGCCAGCAGTCCAGAAGTATACGACTCCTACGAGCAGTACTTC,CASSPEVYDSYEQYF,many,TRBV7-6,TRBJ2-7,-
TGCAGTGCTAAAAGCCTAGCGGCTTACAATGAGCAGTTCTTC,CSAKSLAAYNEQFF,-,TRBV20-1,TRBJ2-1,TRBD2
TGTGCCAGCAGCCAGGAATATTATGGCTACACCTTC,CASSQEYYGYTF,many,TRBV14,TRBJ1-2,-
TGCGCCAGCAGCTTGCCAGCGGGGAGCACAGATACGCAGTATTTT,CASSLPAGSTDTQYF,few,TRBV5-1,TRBJ2-3,TRBD2
TGTGCCAGCAGCCCACCTAGGATCTCGGGGGCCAACGTCCTGACTTTC,CASSPPRISGANVLTF,many,TRBV28,TRBJ2-6,-
TGTGCCAGCAGCCTGTCCACCTTCGGGGGGCCCGGAGATACGCAGTATTTT,CASSLSTFGGPGDTQYF,many,TRBV7-8,TRBJ2-3,-
TGTGCCAGCAGCCATAGAACCAGCTACGAAGCTTTCTTT,CASSHRTSYEAFF,-,TRBV14,TRBJ1-1,-
TGCGCCAGCAGGACGACTAGCGGCCCCTTCACCGGGGAGCTGTTTTTT,CASRTTSGPFTGELFF,many,TRBV10-2,TRBJ2-2,TRBD2
TGTGCTAGCAGTACAGACAGGGGCGCTTACGAGCAGTACTTC,CASSTDRGAYEQYF,many,TRBV7-7,TRBJ2-7,TRBD1
TGTGCCAGCAGCCTTGCGACGCTACAGGGTCTGAAACTGTTTTTT,CASSLATLQGLKLFF,few,TRBV3-1,TRBJ1-4,-
TGTGCCAGCAGCTTAAGAGGCGATCAGACAGGGGGGAGGAATCAGCCCCAGCATTTT,CASSLRGDQTGGRNQPQHF,few,TRBV11-2,TRBJ1-5,TRBD1
TGTGCCAGCAGCTTAAGGATATTATCCTACAATGAGCAGTTCTTC,CASSLRILSYNEQFF,many,TRBV7-2,TRBJ2-1,-
TGTGCCAGCAGTTTATACGACAATCAGCCCCAGCATTTT,CASSLYDNQPQHF,many,TRBV27,TRBJ1-5,-
TGTGCCAGCATTCCCGGGACAGGGGGTTTTGGAAACACCATATATTTT,CASIPGTGGFGNTIYF,many,TRBV6-5,TRBJ1-3,TRBD1
TGTGCCAGCAGTCCCTCCCGGGACAGGGGGGAAAAAGATGGCTACACCTTC,CASSPSRDRGEKDGYTF,many,TRBV12-3/TRBV12-4,TRBJ1-2,TRBD1
TGCAGTGCTAGTGTGGGGACAGGGGGCGTATATGAGCAGTTCTTC,CSASVGTGGVYEQFF,few,TRBV20-1,TRBJ2-1,TRBD1